What follows are 2 T cell receptor beta chains derived from one specimen sequenced in a study of CD8 T cells in ankylosing spondylitis. Using its own MiXCR run on the 5' RACE reads, TCRdb lists one record per CDR3 protein. The sample gives about 300,000 distinct CDR3 sequences, around a tenth of which show up once; 8% to 9.5% is in the top ten. Sequencing was carried out using blood, either unsorted or a sorted T cell fraction (not recorded which). These TCRs come from a female donor with ankylosing spondylitis or in good health (not recorded which).

The genes are TRBV18 and TRBJ1-4; D is possibly TRBD1 (5 bases). The V gene's germline CDR1 is KGHSH and CDR2 LQKENI. Trimming shortened V by 1 base and J by 8 bases, and 14 bases separated the two germline ends. CDR3 size: 15 residues. The CDR3 DNA follows: TGTGCCAGCTCACCACGCGTGACAGCCCAAGAAAAACTGTTTTTT. Its protein product is CASSPRVTAQEKLFF.

The chain has TRBV6-1 and TRBJ2-2; D gene unclear. Trimming left V 7 bases short and J 5 bases short, with 11 bases between. The germline CDR1 and CDR2 sequences are MNHNS and SASEGT. This CDR3 has 13 amino acids. The CDR3 here is CASNLLDTGELFF. In DNA form, the CDR3 reads TGTGCCAGCAACCTTCTTGATACCGGGGAGCTGTTTTTT.